This T cell receptor (beta chain) was captured in a study of blood T cell repertoires in COVID-19. This CDR3 spans 15 amino acids. Per the germline V gene, CDR1 is SGHTA and CDR2 is FQGNSA. J was trimmed by 1 base and V by 2 bases; bases with no gene match: 2. Under the authors' procedure: Estimation of nucleated cell counts relied on the amplification of reference gene primers. Here immunoSEQ multiplex PCR was the method, and the copy in TCRdb shows in-frame clones only, minus some. V, J and clone size reflect that table, while D and trimming were determined from the DNA. The sample includes under 200,000 clones, 83% of them seen just once.

The chain joins TRBV7-2 to TRBJ2-1; TRBD2 agrees at 7 bases. This clonotype was obtained from a human donor in a cohort sampled during active COVID-19. Material for sequencing was peripheral blood. The CDR3 DNA follows: TGTGCCAGCAGCTTAACTAGCGTATCCTACAATGAGCAGTTCTTC. It encodes CASSLTSVSYNEQFF. Using reference TRBV7-2 and TRBJ2-1 for the parts outside the CDR3, the full variable domain is GAGVSQSPSNKVTEKGKDVELRCDPISGHTALYWYRQSLGQGLEFLIYFQGNSAPDKSGLPSDRFSAERTGGSVSTLTIQRTQQEDSAVYLCASSLTSVSYNEQFFGPGTRLTVL.